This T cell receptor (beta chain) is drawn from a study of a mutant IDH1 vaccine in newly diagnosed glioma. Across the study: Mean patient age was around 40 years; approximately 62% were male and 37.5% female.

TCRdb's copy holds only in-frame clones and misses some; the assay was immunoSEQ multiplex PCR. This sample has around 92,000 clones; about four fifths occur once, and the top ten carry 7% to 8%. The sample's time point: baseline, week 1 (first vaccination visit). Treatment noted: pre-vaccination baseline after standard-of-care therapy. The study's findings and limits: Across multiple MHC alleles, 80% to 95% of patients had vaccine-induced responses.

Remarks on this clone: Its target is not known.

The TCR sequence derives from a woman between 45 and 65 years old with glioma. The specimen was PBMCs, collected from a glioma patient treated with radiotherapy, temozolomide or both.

CDR3 bases: TGTGCCAGCAGCTTAGGCCGTTCAGGGGGCTACACCTTC. Translating gives CASSLGRSGGYTF. This chain connects TRBV13 to TRBJ1-2; D may be TRBD1 (5 bases). In germline, CDR1 is PRHDT, CDR2 FYEKMQ (reference sequence). V was cut by 0 bases and J by 8 bases, with 10 bases left in between. This CDR3 has 13 amino acids.